Following are 15 T cell receptor beta chains from one sample sequenced in a study of shared clonotypes between healthy human individuals. Repertoires were generated with immunoSEQ multiplex PCR, while TCRdb's copy carries only in-frame clones and drops some. The repertoire includes about 1.1 million clones, about 72% of them detected once, and about 0.94% sits in the top ten. What was sequenced was memory CD4+ T cells from PBMCs. The subset is: CD45RA-negative fraction. The receptors come from a young man in good health. Some clones in this sample may be carry-over from other donors' samples.

The chain is built from TRBV7-2 and TRBJ2-5, with D hard to call. V lost 5 bases and J 2 bases, leaving 12 bases between the germline ends. CDR3 size: 14 residues. Germline CDR1 and CDR2: SGHTA and FQGNSA. CDR3 loop: CASSTRRQQETQYF. In DNA form, the CDR3 reads TGTGCCAGCAGCACCCGACGGCAACAAGAGACCCAGTACTTC.

J is TRBJ2-7 and V is TRBV15; the match to TRBD2 covers 12 bases. The CDR3 loop spans 16 amino acids. Germline trimming cut 1 base from V and 2 bases from J; bases unmatched to any gene: 3. The germline CDR1 and CDR2 sequences are LNHNV and YYDKDF (reference sequence). The CDR3 DNA sequence: TGTGCCACCAGCAGAGTTAGGACTAGCGGGACCTACGAGCAGTACTTC. Protein product: CATSRVRTSGTYEQYF.

About this clone: In the same sample, other DNA sequences code for this CDR3. The CDR3: CASSPDRGYGYTF. In DNA, the CDR3 is TGTGCCAGCAGCCCGGACAGGGGTTATGGCTACACCTTC. This sequence joins TRBV28 and TRBJ1-2; 9 bases line up with TRBD1. The CDR3 has 13 residues. Per the germline V gene, CDR1 is MDHEN and CDR2 is SYDVKM. V was pared by 6 bases and J by 5 bases, with 4 bases of the junction left unmatched.

The V and J genes are TRBV5-8 and TRBJ2-7; 7 bases are a match to TRBD1. V dropped 0 bases and J dropped 12; count of bases not matched to a gene: 12. Germline lookup yields CDR1 SGHTS and CDR2 YDEGEE. The CDR3 sequence is 14 residues long. CDR3 region: CASSLEGTVPLVYF. The DNA of the CDR3 is TGTGCCAGCAGCTTGGAAGGGACAGTGCCTTTGGTGTACTTC.

The chain uses TRBV29-1 and TRBJ2-5; TRBD1 agrees at 9 bases. Trimming took 4 bases from V and 2 from J; bases not matched to a gene: 2. The germline CDR1 and CDR2 sequences are SQVTM and ANQGSEA. The CDR3 sequence is 13 residues long. The CDR3 nucleotides read TGCAGCGTTGGGGACAGGGAGCAAGAGACCCAGTACTTC. Its protein is CSVGDREQETQYF.

The J gene is TRBJ1-1, the V gene TRBV11-2, with a weak D call TRBD1 (5 bases). CDR3 length equals 17 residues. Trimming pared 5 bases from V and 1 base from J, leaving 20 bases between. The germline V gene encodes CDR1 SGHAT and CDR2 FQNNGV. The CDR3 here is CASSRTGRSGGNTEAFF. CDR3 nucleotides: TGTGCCAGCAGCCGCACAGGAAGGTCGGGTGGGAACACTGAAGCTTTCTTT. Combining the CDR3 with reference TRBV11-2 and TRBJ1-1 gives the whole variable domain EAGVAQSPRYKIIEKRQSVAFWCNPISGHATLYWYQQILGQGPKLLIQFQNNGVVDDSQLPKDRFSAERLKGVDSTLKIQPAKLEDSAVYLCASSRTGRSGGNTEAFFGQGTRLTVV.

V gene TRBV9 combines with J gene TRBJ1-3; D gene unclear. Germline V gives CDR1 SGDLS, CDR2 YYNGEE. V was clipped by 3 bases and J by 3 bases, with 7 bases between them. This CDR3 spans 13 amino acids. CDR3 protein: CASSATFGNTIYF. CDR3 DNA: TGTGCCAGCAGCGCCACCTTTGGAAACACCATATATTTT.

This chain joins TRBV19 and TRBJ2-4, with 9 bases fitting TRBD1. CDR1 and CDR2 (germline): LNHDA, SQIVND (reference sequence). The CDR3 covers 15 residues. After removal of 6 bases from V and 8 bases from J, the junction contained 11 bases not matched to a gene. CDR3 sequence: CASSKQGARIDIQYF. Written as DNA, the CDR3 is TGTGCCAGTAGCAAACAGGGGGCGCGGATAGACATTCAGTACTTC.

With regard to this clone: Other nucleotide sequences from this sample produce the same CDR3. This chain connects TRBV2 to TRBJ2-7; D not resolved. In germline, CDR1 is SNHLY, CDR2 FYNNEI. CDR3 length equals 11 residues. Between the trimmed V and J ends, which lost 7 bases and 5 bases, there was a span of 9 bases. Written as DNA, the CDR3 is TGTGCCAGCACCCCCCGGGACGAGCAGTACTTC. Translation gives CASTPRDEQYF.

V and J are TRBV5-1 and TRBJ1-1; the D is unclear. The CDR3 has 16 amino acids. Per the germline V gene, CDR1 is SGHRS and CDR2 is YFSETQ. With 2 bases removed from V and 2 bases from J, the gap between germline ends came to 16 bases. DNA of the CDR3: TGCGCCAGCAGCTTTGTTGGCGGAGTCGCCAACACTGAAGCTTTCTTT. Its protein product is CASSFVGGVANTEAFF.

This chain connects TRBV2 to TRBJ2-3; 7 bases agree with TRBD1. Germline V gene lookup returns CDR1 SNHLY and CDR2 FYNNEI. The CDR3 consists of 15 residues. V was pared by 7 bases and J by 4 bases, with 11 bases of the junction left unmatched. The CDR3, as DNA: TGTGCCAGCAAGCTCGACAGGGCCGGGGCAGATACGCAGTATTTT. Amino acids: CASKLDRAGADTQYF.

This clone has a count of ten or more. The same CDR3 can be traced to other DNA sequences in this sample. The chain combines TRBV2 with TRBJ2-5; no clear D. Trimming left V 5 bases short and J 0 bases short, with 1 base between. This CDR3 region has 11 residues. Germline loops: CDR1 SNHLY, CDR2 FYNNEI. The CDR3 DNA is TGTGCCAGCAGTTACCAAGAGACCCAGTACTTC. Translation gives CASSYQETQYF.

The V and J genes are TRBV5-1 and TRBJ2-3; possibly TRBD1 or TRBD2 for D (5 bases each). From germline, CDR1 is SGHRS and CDR2 YFSETQ. CDR3 length equals 16 residues. Trimming shortened V by 4 bases and J by 0 bases, and 15 bases separated the two germline ends. CDR3 in amino acids: CASSLGRPDSTDTQYF. CDR3 in DNA: TGCGCCAGCAGCCTGGGACGGCCGGACAGCACAGATACGCAGTATTTT.

This sequence joins TRBV6-1 and TRBJ2-3; D may be TRBD1 or TRBD2 (5 bases each). This CDR3 has 16 amino acids. Trimming removed 2 bases from V and 9 bases from J, with 21 bases in between. The germline CDR1 and CDR2 sequences are MNHNS and SASEGT. The CDR3 loop is CASSEIDLIFGTTQYF. The CDR3 DNA is TGTGCCAGCAGTGAAATCGATTTGATTTTTGGGACGACGCAGTATTTT.

This rearrangement joins TRBV6-1 to TRBJ2-1, with unresolved D. In germline, CDR1 is MNHNS, CDR2 SASEGT. The CDR3 totals 16 residues. Trimming shortened V by 1 base and J by 3 bases, and 13 bases separated the two germline ends. The CDR3 spells CASSEEAHRSYNEQFF. The CDR3, as DNA: TGTGCCAGCAGTGAAGAGGCACACCGAAGCTACAATGAGCAGTTCTTC.